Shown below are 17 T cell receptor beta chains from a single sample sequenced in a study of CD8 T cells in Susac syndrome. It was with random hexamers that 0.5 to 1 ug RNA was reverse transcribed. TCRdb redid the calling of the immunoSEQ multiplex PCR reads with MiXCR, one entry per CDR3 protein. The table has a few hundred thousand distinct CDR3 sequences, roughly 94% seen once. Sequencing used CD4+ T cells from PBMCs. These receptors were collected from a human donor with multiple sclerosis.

Here the CDR3 DNA reads TGTGCCAGCAGCCAAGACGGGTCGGCCCACCAAGAAGCTTTCTTT. This sequence encodes CASSQDGSAHQEAFF. V usage is TRBV3-1 and J usage is TRBJ1-1; D is ambiguous. There are 15 residues in the CDR3. The ends were cut back, 0 bases at V and 8 bases at J, with 16 bases in the middle. Germline CDR1 is LGHDT and CDR2 is YNNKEL (reference sequence).

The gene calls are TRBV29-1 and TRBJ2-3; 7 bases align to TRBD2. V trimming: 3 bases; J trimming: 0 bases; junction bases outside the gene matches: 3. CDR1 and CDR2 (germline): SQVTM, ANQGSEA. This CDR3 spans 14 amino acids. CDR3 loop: CSVEPSGSTDTQYF. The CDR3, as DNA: TGCAGCGTTGAGCCTAGCGGTAGCACAGATACGCAGTATTTT.

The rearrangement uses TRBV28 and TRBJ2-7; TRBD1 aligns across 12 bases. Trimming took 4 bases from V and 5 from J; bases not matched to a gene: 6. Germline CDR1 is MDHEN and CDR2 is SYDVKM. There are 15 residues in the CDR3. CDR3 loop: CASSSRDRGPNEQYF. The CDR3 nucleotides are TGTGCCAGCAGTTCCCGGGACAGGGGGCCCAACGAGCAGTACTTC.

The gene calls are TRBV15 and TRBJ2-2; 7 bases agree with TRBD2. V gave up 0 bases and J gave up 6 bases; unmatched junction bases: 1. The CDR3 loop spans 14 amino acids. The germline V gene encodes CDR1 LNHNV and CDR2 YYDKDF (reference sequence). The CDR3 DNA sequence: TGTGCCACCAGCAGAGATCGGGGGGCCGGGGAGCTGTTTTTT. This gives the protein CATSRDRGAGELFF.

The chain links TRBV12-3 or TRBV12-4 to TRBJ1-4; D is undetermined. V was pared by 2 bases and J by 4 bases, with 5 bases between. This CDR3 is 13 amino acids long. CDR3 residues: CASSLMVNEKLFF. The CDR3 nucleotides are TGTGCCAGCAGTTTAATGGTTAATGAAAAACTGTTTTTT.

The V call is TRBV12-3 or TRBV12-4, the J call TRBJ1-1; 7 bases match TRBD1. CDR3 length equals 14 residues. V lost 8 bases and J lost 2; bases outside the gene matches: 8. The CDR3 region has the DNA TGTGCCAGCTATCACGGGACAGTTAACACTGAAGCTTTCTTT. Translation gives CASYHGTVNTEAFF.

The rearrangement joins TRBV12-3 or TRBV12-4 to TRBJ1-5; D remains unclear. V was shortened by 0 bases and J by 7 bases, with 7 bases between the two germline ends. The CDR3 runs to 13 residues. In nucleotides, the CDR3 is TGTGCCAGCAGTTTAGCAGACGGACAGCCCCAGCATTTT. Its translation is CASSLADGQPQHF.

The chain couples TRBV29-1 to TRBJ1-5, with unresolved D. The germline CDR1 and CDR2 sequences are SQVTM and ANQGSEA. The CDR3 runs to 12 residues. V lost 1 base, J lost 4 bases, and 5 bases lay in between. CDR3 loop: CSVEATNQPQHF. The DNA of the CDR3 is TGCAGCGTTGAAGCCACGAATCAGCCCCAGCATTTT.

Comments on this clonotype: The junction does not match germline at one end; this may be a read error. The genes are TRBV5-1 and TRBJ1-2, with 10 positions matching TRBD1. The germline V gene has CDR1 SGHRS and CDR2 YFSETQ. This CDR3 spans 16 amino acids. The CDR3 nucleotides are TGCGCCGGCAGCTCATTACCGGGACAGGGGTCCGATGGCTACACCTTC. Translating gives CAGSSLPGQGSDGYTF.

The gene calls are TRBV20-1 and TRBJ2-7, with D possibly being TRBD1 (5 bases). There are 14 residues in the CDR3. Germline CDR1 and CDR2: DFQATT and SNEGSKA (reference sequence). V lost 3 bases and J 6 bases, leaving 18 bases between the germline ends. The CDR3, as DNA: TGCAGTGCTAGTGATCGTCGACAGTACGCCGAGCAGTACTTC. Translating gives CSASDRRQYAEQYF.

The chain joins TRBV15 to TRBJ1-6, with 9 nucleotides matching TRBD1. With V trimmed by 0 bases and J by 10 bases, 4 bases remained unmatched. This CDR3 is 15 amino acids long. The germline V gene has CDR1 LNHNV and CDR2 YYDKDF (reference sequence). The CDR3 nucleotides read TGTGCCACCAGCAGAGATCCGGACAGGGGATCACCCCTCCACTTT. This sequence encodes CATSRDPDRGSPLHF.

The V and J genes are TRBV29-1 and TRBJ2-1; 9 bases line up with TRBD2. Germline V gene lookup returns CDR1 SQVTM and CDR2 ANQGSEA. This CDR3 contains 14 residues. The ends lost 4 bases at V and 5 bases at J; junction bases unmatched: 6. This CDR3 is CSVGQRGADNEQFF. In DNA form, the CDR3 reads TGCAGCGTTGGACAGCGGGGGGCCGACAATGAGCAGTTCTTC.

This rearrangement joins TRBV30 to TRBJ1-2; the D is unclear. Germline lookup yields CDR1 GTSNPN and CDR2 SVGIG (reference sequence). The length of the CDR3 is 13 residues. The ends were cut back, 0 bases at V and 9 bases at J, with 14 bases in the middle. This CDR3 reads CAWSVSDGGSYTF. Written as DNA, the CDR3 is TGTGCCTGGAGTGTATCAGACGGAGGGAGCTACACCTTC.

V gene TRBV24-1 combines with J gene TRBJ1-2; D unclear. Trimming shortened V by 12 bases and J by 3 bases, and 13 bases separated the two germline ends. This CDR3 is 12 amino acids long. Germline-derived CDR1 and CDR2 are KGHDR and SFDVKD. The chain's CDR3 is CASLKDDYGYTF. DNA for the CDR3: TGTGCCTCTTTGAAGGACGACTATGGCTACACCTTC.

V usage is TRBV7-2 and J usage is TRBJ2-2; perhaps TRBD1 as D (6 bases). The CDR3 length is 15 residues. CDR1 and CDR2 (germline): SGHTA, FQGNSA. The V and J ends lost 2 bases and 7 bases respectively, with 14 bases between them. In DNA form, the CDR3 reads TGTGCCAGCAGCTTACGTACTCAGGGGAGCGGGGAGCTGTTTTTT. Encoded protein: CASSLRTQGSGELFF.

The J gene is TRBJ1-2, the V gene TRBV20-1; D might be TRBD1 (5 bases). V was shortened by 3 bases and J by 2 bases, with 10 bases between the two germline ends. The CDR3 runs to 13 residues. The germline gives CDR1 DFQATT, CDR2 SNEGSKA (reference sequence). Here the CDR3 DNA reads TGCAGTGCTAGGGACGACAGAAACTATGGCTACACCTTC. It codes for CSARDDRNYGYTF.

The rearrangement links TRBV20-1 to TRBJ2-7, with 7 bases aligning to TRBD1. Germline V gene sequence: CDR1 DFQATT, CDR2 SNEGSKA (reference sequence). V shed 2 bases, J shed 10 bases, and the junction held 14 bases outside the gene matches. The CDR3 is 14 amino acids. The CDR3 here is CSARSVGTGDIQYF. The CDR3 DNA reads TGCAGTGCTAGATCCGTGGGAACAGGGGATATTCAGTACTTC.